This T cell receptor (beta chain) was sequenced for a study of blood T cell repertoires in COVID-19. The V gene lost 3 bases and the J gene lost 5 bases, with 8 bases spanning the gap. The CDR3 has 13 residues. Germline CDR1 reads LNHDA; CDR2 reads SQIVND (reference sequence). Study processing details: How many nucleated cells were present was estimated from reference gene primer amplification. Sequenced by immunoSEQ multiplex PCR; TCRdb stores in-frame clones only, minus some. Clone size and the V and J calls come from that table; the DNA yielded D and trimming. The table has over 600,000 clones, 85% to 90% seen once.

Material: peripheral blood. This sequence originates from a woman aged 18 to 35 with acute or convalescent COVID-19. This chain links TRBV19 with TRBJ1-5; D is uncertain. The CDR3 loop is CASSMGGDQPQHF. The CDR3, as DNA: TGTGCCAGTAGTATGGGAGGTGATCAGCCCCAGCATTTT.